The 27 T cell receptor beta chains below come from one sample, sequenced in a study of regulatory and conventional T cells in RAG deficiency. Clones were sequenced by immunoSEQ multiplex PCR, and TCRdb holds only the in-frame ones, with some missing. The repertoire holds around 37,000 clones, with around nine tenths as singletons. Another study also made use of these data, one on regulatory T cells. According to that study: The PCR used 52 TRBV and 13 TRBJ primers.

The material sequenced was CD8+ T cells sorted from blood. The receptors come from a human donor in good health.

A few counts support this clone. This chain joins TRBV14 and TRBJ1-2; maybe TRBD1 (5 bases). Trimming cost V 1 base and J 7 bases, with 13 bases left between them. The CDR3 contains 14 residues. Germline V gene sequence: CDR1 SGHDN, CDR2 FVKESK. DNA of the CDR3: TGTGCCAGCAGCCAAGTTTCAGGGTCGAGTGGCTACACCTTC. Encoded protein: CASSQVSGSSGYTF.

The rearrangement uses TRBV5-6 and TRBJ2-1; 11 positions agree with TRBD2. With V trimmed by 1 base and J by 7 bases, 4 bases remained unmatched. The length of the CDR3 is 15 residues. CDR1 and CDR2 from the germline V gene are SGHDT and YYEEEE. The CDR3 DNA is TGTGCCAGCAGCTTGCTAGCGGGAGGATCAAATGAGCAGTTCTTC. Its translation is CASSLLAGGSNEQFF.

V usage is TRBV28 and J usage is TRBJ1-5; a weak D match, TRBD1 (6 bases). CDR3 size: 17 residues. Trimming took off 0 bases at V and 4 bases at J, with 16 bases between the two ends. Germline V gives CDR1 MDHEN, CDR2 SYDVKM. This chain's CDR3 is CASSLWDSGAVNQPQHF. DNA for the CDR3: TGTGCCAGCAGTTTATGGGACAGCGGGGCGGTGAATCAGCCCCAGCATTTT.

This clone showed up just once. This rearrangement joins TRBV2 to TRBJ2-7; 8 bases align to TRBD1. The CDR3 has 14 amino acids. CDR1 and CDR2 from the germline V gene are SNHLY and FYNNEI. V was clipped by 6 bases and J by 0 bases; unmatched bases: 4. The CDR3 coding sequence is TGTGCCAGCAGGGCCGGGACAGGCTCCTACGAGCAGTACTTC. This translates into CASRAGTGSYEQYF. Drawing the rest from reference TRBV2 and TRBJ2-7, the complete variable domain is EPEVTQTPSHQVTQMGQEVILRCVPISNHLYFYWYRQILGQKVEFLVSFYNNEISEKSEIFDDQFSVERPDGSNFTLKIRSTKLEDSAMYFCASRAGTGSYEQYFGPGTRLTVT.

The chain employs TRBV5-4 and TRBJ2-3; possibly TRBD1 or TRBD2 for D (6 bases each). The germline V and J ends were trimmed by 1 base and 4 bases, with 16 bases remaining between them. From germline, CDR1 is SGHNT and CDR2 YYREEE (reference sequence). The CDR3 consists of 16 residues. The CDR3 loop is CASSLNRGLASDTQYF. In DNA form, the CDR3 reads TGTGCCAGCAGCTTGAATCGGGGGCTGGCTTCAGATACGCAGTATTTT.

The chain combines TRBV5-1 with TRBJ1-2; 8 nucleotides align to TRBD1. CDR1 SGHRS and CDR2 YFSETQ come from the germline V gene. The CDR3 runs to 15 residues. V was pared by 4 bases and J by 2 bases, with 7 bases of the junction left unmatched. The chain's CDR3 is CASSTDRGANYGYTF. CDR3 sequence (DNA): TGCGCCAGCAGCACCGACAGGGGCGCGAACTATGGCTACACCTTC.

The chain joins TRBV30 to TRBJ1-1, with D hard to call. V lost 8 bases to trimming and J lost 0 bases, with 10 bases between them. CDR3 length: 12 residues. Germline V gene lookup returns CDR1 GTSNPN and CDR2 SVGIG (reference sequence). CDR3 coding DNA: TGTGCCGTTGACACTTTGAACACTGAAGCTTTCTTT. It translates to CAVDTLNTEAFF.

The V call is TRBV12-5, the J call TRBJ2-1, with 9 positions matching TRBD2. Germline values: CDR1 LGHNT, CDR2 FRNRAP. V lost 10 bases and J lost 0; bases outside the gene matches: 10. The CDR3 covers 16 residues. This chain's CDR3 is CATQIAGASSYNEQFF. CDR3 sequence (DNA): TGTGCTACTCAAATAGCGGGGGCCAGCTCCTACAATGAGCAGTTCTTC.

The V and J genes are TRBV6-6 and TRBJ2-1; maybe TRBD1 (6 bases). This CDR3 is 15 amino acids long. Germline CDR1 and CDR2: MNHNY and SVGAGI (reference sequence). V shed 5 bases and J shed 8 bases, with 19 bases lying between them. The CDR3 is CASSPDRRWVHEQFF. In DNA form, the CDR3 reads TGTGCCAGCAGTCCAGACAGGAGGTGGGTCCATGAGCAGTTCTTC.

In this sample, this clone turned up a few times. The gene calls are TRBV14 and TRBJ1-6, with D unresolved. The CDR3 spans 15 residues. CDR1 and CDR2 (germline): SGHDN, FVKESK. Trimming pared 3 bases from V and 6 bases from J, leaving 12 bases between. CDR3 DNA: TGTGCCAGCAGCCAGGCCTTAGGCCCTAATTCACCCCTCCACTTT. Protein sequence: CASSQALGPNSPLHF. Looking up the rest from reference TRBV14 and TRBJ1-6 gives the full variable domain: EAGVTQFPSHSVIEKGQTVTLRCDPISGHDNLYWYRRVMGKEIKFLLHFVKESKQDESGMPNNRFLAERTGGTYSTLKVQPAELEDSGVYFCASSQALGPNSPLHFGNGTRLTVT.

The gene calls are TRBV7-8 and TRBJ2-7; D not resolved. The CDR3 length is 14 residues. The germline V and J ends were trimmed by 4 bases and 3 bases, with 13 bases remaining between them. In germline, CDR1 is SGHVS, CDR2 FQNEAQ. CDR3 sequence: CASSSVIGYYEQYF. As DNA, the CDR3 is TGTGCCAGCAGCTCGGTCATAGGCTACTACGAGCAGTACTTC.

This clone has a single count. This sequence joins TRBV29-1 and TRBJ2-7, with unresolved D. The length of the CDR3 is 12 residues. Looked up from germline, CDR1 is SQVTM and CDR2 is ANQGSEA. Trimming shortened V by 4 bases and J by 2 bases, and 9 bases separated the two germline ends. Written as DNA, the CDR3 is TGCAGCGTTGCCGACTCAACCTACGAGCAGTACTTC. This sequence encodes CSVADSTYEQYF.

This chain joins TRBV6-1 and TRBJ1-5, with D maybe TRBD1 (5 bases). CDR1 and CDR2 (germline): MNHNS, SASEGT. Trimming left V 5 bases short and J 2 bases short, with 10 bases between. The CDR3 covers 14 residues. CDR3 residues: CASSMQGGNQPQHF. For the CDR3, the DNA is TGTGCCAGCAGTATGCAGGGAGGCAATCAGCCCCAGCATTTT.

This chain uses TRBV7-9 with TRBJ1-1; 8 positions agree with TRBD1. Trimming cost V 1 base and J 1 base; bases outside gene matches: 2. CDR1 SEHNR and CDR2 FQNEAQ come from the germline V gene (reference sequence). The CDR3 covers 15 residues. CDR3 sequence (DNA): TGTGCCAGCAGCTTAGGTCAGGGGGCGAACACTGAAGCTTTCTTT. Its protein is CASSLGQGANTEAFF. The variable domain in full, with the rest retrieved from reference TRBV7-9 and TRBJ1-1, is DTGVSQNPRHKITKRGQNVTFRCDPISEHNRLYWYRQTLGQGPEFLTYFQNEAQLEKSRLLSDRFSAERPKGSFSTLEIQRTEQGDSAMYLCASSLGQGANTEAFFGQGTRLTVV.

This chain uses TRBV6-1 with TRBJ2-2, with 10 positions matching TRBD2. CDR3 size: 16 residues. The germline gives CDR1 MNHNS, CDR2 SASEGT. Losses at the gene ends were 3 bases for V and 3 bases for J; bases not matched to a gene: 4. Here the CDR3 reads CASSERLAGDTGELFF. The CDR3 DNA follows: TGTGCCAGCAGTGAGCGGCTAGCGGGAGACACCGGGGAGCTGTTTTTT.

The rearrangement links TRBV28 to TRBJ2-5; D is unresolved. The J call may be incorrect, as the DNA end agrees better with TRBJ2-7. The CDR3 totals 11 residues. Germline CDR1 reads MDHEN; CDR2 reads SYDVKM. The CDR3 region has the DNA TGTGCCAGCAGTTTGTGGGACGAGCAGTACTTC. Protein sequence: CASSLWDEQYF.

This chain links TRBV7-9 with TRBJ1-5; D remains unclear. The CDR3 has 13 residues. Trimming took off 5 bases at V and 3 bases at J, with 8 bases between the two ends. Germline values: CDR1 SEHNR, CDR2 FQNEAQ (reference sequence). The CDR3 region has the DNA TGTGCCAGCAGCCGGGCCCCCAATCAGCCCCAGCATTTT. It is translated as CASSRAPNQPQHF.

This rearrangement joins TRBV9 to TRBJ2-5, with D possibly matching TRBD2 (6 bases). The J call may not be correct, given that the DNA end is closer to TRBJ2-7. The CDR3 contains 16 residues. Germline CDR1 SGDLS, CDR2 YYNGEE. This CDR3 is CASSVSSGTDTYEQYF. In nucleotides, the CDR3 is TGTGCCAGCAGCGTATCGTCTGGGACTGATACCTACGAGCAGTACTTC.

The rearrangement uses TRBV7-2 and TRBJ2-1; no definite D call. V shed 5 bases and J shed 4 bases, with 15 bases lying between them. This CDR3 is 15 amino acids long. From germline, CDR1 is SGHTA and CDR2 FQGNSA. The CDR3 nucleotides read TGTGCCAGCAGCCCCACACGAGAACAATACAATGAGCAGTTCTTC. It is translated as CASSPTREQYNEQFF.

The CDR3 nucleotides are TGCAGCGTTGAAAGAGATGGTAGGGGAAATGAGCAGTTCTTC. Protein product: CSVERDGRGNEQFF. This chain connects TRBV29-1 to TRBJ2-1, with D possibly TRBD1 on 5 matching bases. The V and J ends lost 2 bases and 7 bases respectively, with 15 bases between them. CDR1 and CDR2 (germline): SQVTM, ANQGSEA. The CDR3 contains 14 residues.

The chain is built from TRBV18 and TRBJ2-5; maybe TRBD1 (5 bases). CDR3 size: 18 residues. V lost 0 bases to trimming and J lost 4 bases, with 21 bases between them. Germline values: CDR1 KGHSH, CDR2 LQKENI. CDR3 protein: CASSPPTGSVIPRETQYF. The CDR3 bases are TGTGCCAGCTCACCACCTACAGGTTCGGTTATTCCACGAGAGACCCAGTACTTC.

The chain carries TRBV28 and TRBJ1-5; 10 nucleotides line up with TRBD1. The CDR3 loop spans 18 amino acids. Trimming at V came to 3 bases and at J to 2 bases, leaving 10 bases not matched to a gene. The germline gives CDR1 MDHEN, CDR2 SYDVKM. CDR3 protein: CASSLGQGSGQGNQPQHF. The DNA for the CDR3 is TGTGCCAGCAGTTTGGGACAGGGGTCCGGTCAGGGCAATCAGCCCCAGCATTTT.

The chain has TRBV4-1 and TRBJ1-2; no reliable D call. Deletions cut 0 bases from V and 7 bases from J, with 9 bases between. Germline V gene lookup returns CDR1 MGHRA and CDR2 YSYEKL. The CDR3 has 13 residues. The CDR3 protein is CASSQDGWSGYTF. In nucleotides, the CDR3 is TGCGCCAGCAGCCAAGATGGGTGGAGTGGCTACACCTTC.

The genes are TRBV4-1 and TRBJ1-6, with 7 bases fitting TRBD1. J was trimmed by 10 bases and V by 0 bases; bases with no gene match: 12. The CDR3 is made up of 17 amino acids. CDR1 is MGHRA and CDR2 is YSYEKL in the germline V gene. The CDR3 loop is CASSQDRPGGLMSPLHF. CDR3 in DNA: TGCGCCAGCAGCCAAGACCGGCCAGGGGGTTTAATGTCACCCCTCCACTTT.

The V gene is TRBV7-9, the J gene TRBJ2-1, with 7 bases lining up with TRBD1. V shed 0 bases and J 15 bases; nucleotides not matched to a gene: 5. From germline, CDR1 is SEHNR and CDR2 FQNEAQ (reference sequence). CDR3 length equals 12 residues. This CDR3 reads CASSLALAGGFF. CDR3 bases: TGTGCCAGCAGCTTAGCGTTGGCAGGGGGGTTCTTC.

The chain combines TRBV18 with TRBJ2-5, with D perhaps being TRBD1 or TRBD2 (6 bases each). Looked up from germline, CDR1 is KGHSH and CDR2 is LQKENI. V shed 5 bases and J shed 1 base, with 11 bases lying between them. The CDR3 consists of 14 residues. CDR3 nucleotide sequence: TGTGCCAGCTCAGCGGGACAACTCCAAGAGACCCAGTACTTC. This encodes CASSAGQLQETQYF.

This rearrangement joins TRBV28 to TRBJ1-2; 9 bases map to TRBD1. Germline-derived CDR1 and CDR2 are MDHEN and SYDVKM. This CDR3 contains 16 residues. V lost 5 bases and J lost 4; bases outside the gene matches: 11. The CDR3 sequence is CASSPHTGGRLYGYTF. The CDR3 nucleotides read TGTGCCAGCAGTCCCCACACAGGGGGCAGACTCTATGGCTACACCTTC.